The T cell receptor (beta chain) described here comes from a study of vaccination and CD4 T cells after COVID-19. Study information: Investigators stimulated cells with overlapping spike peptides drawn from SARS-CoV-2, HCoV-NL63, HCoV-OC43 and HCoV-229E.

Documented treatment: approximately nine-day PBMC culture with coronavirus spike peptide pools or control peptides (ViraFEST assay). The medium had half its volume replaced with fresh IL-2 medium on days 3 and 7. Oncomine TCR Beta short-read sequencing was applied to DNA from cultured CD4+ T cells. In TCRdb, the PCR reads were re-called with MiXCR into one record per CDR3 protein. The data show about 17,000 distinct CDR3 sequences, roughly 45% seen once. As to this clonotype: The antigen is undetermined.

The V gene's germline CDR1 is KGHDR and CDR2 SFDVKD. The CDR3 covers 17 residues. V was trimmed by 4 bases and J by 1 base, leaving 18 bases between them. V usage is TRBV24-1 and J usage is TRBJ1-1; D uncertain. Material: CD4+ T cells from blood, cultured in vitro, obtained before SARS-CoV-2 vaccination. This receptor was taken from a human donor who had recovered from COVID-19. CDR3 protein: CATSDLSEDVANTEAFF. The DNA for the CDR3 is TGTGCCACCAGTGACCTCTCCGAGGACGTAGCGAACACTGAAGCTTTCTTT.